The present T cell receptor (beta chain) was sequenced within a study of identical twins. CDR1 and CDR2 (germline): LGHNA, YSLEER. The length of the CDR3 is 14 residues. V lost 0 bases to trimming and J lost 11 bases, with 15 bases between them. The sample holds many counts of this clonotype. Template switching supplied a universal primer site; unique molecular identifiers were carried on the cDNA. TCRdb processed the 5' RACE reads anew with MiXCR; each CDR3 protein has one entry. The sample yields 400,000 to 650,000 distinct CDR3 sequences, approximately 22% seen once. This sample also belongs to another study, concerning T cells expressing NK-cell markers. That source reports: HCMV serostatus: seven of eight sequenced donors positive, one negative. Of CD8+ T cells, 1.0-7.0% belonged to dominant NKG2C+ clonotypes in six donors.

The sequenced material came from CD4+ T cells sorted from blood. The TCR comes from a woman under 30 in good health. The V and J genes are TRBV4-3 and TRBJ2-3, with D perhaps matching TRBD1 or TRBD2 (5 bases each). The CDR3 nucleotides are TGCGCCAGCAGCCAAGAAATGGGACCCCTTAAGCAGTATTTT. Residues: CASSQEMGPLKQYF.